This record concerns one T cell receptor beta chain sequence. The antigen is undetermined. This record belongs to a study of Graves' ophthalmopathy and Graves' hyperthyroidism. Germline lookup yields CDR1 SGHAT and CDR2 FQNNGV. Trimming shortened V by 1 base and J by 5 bases, and 15 bases separated the two germline ends. CDR3 size: 15 residues. RNA transcripts served as template for amplifying TCR beta CDR3 sequences. Following a first-round RT-PCR that used HTBI primers, a second-round multiplex PCR was carried out. TCRdb used MiXCR to reprocess the multiplex PCR reads, holding one entry per CDR3 protein. Of 1 million to 1.3 million distinct CDR3 sequences listed, about two fifths are singletons. Study results and caveats: Most thyroid clonotypes with frequency above 0.001 were detected in blood too.

This TCR was recovered from an adult man with Graves' hyperthyroidism. The chain employs TRBV11-2 and TRBJ2-7, with a weak D call TRBD2 (6 bases). The sequenced sample consisted of peripheral blood or thyroid tissue (not recorded which). The CDR3 region has the DNA TGTGCCAGCAGCTTAGTAGGTGGGAGGTCAAACGAGCAGTACTTC. It specifies CASSLVGGRSNEQYF.